The T cell receptor beta chain described here comes from a study of cytomegalovirus exposure and HLA in healthy donors. Clones were sequenced by immunoSEQ multiplex PCR, and TCRdb holds only the in-frame ones, with some missing. This repertoire shows some 250,000 clones, 90% found once; its top ten account for 0.37%. This clonotype was obtained from a young woman in good health and CMV-seronegative. The sequenced material came from PBMCs.

The CDR3, as DNA: TGTGCCAGCAGCGCGAGCGGGGGGGCCATCAATGAGCAGTTCTTC. Encoded protein: CASSASGGAINEQFF. The chain links TRBV9 to TRBJ2-1; 10 bases fit TRBD2. Germline CDR1 reads SGDLS; CDR2 reads YYNGEE. The CDR3 totals 15 residues. The junction had 6 bases not matched to a gene; V was cut back by 3 bases and J by 6 bases.